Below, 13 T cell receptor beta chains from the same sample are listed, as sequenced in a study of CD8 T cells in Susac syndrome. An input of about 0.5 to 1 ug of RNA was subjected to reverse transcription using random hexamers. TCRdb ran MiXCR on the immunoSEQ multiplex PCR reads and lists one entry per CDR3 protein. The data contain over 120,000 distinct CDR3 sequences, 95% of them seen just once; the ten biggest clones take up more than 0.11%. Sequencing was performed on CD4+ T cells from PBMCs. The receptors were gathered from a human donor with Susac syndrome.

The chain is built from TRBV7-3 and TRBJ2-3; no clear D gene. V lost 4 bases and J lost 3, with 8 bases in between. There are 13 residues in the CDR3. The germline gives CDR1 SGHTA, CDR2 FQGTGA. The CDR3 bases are TGTGCCAGCAGCTCGGAAGTTACAGATACGCAGTATTTT. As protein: CASSSEVTDTQYF.

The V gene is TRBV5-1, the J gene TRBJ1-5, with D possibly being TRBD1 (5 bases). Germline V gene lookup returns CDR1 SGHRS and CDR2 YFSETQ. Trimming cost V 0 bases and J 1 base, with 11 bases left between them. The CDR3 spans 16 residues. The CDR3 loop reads CASSLGAGSSNQPQHF. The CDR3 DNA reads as TGCGCCAGCAGCTTGGGGGCAGGGTCCAGCAATCAGCCCCAGCATTTT.

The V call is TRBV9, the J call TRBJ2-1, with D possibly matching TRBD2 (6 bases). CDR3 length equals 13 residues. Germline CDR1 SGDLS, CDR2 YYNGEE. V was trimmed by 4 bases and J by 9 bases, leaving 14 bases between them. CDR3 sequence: CASSSQAGIEQFF. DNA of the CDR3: TGTGCCAGCAGCTCTCAGGCGGGAATTGAGCAGTTCTTC.

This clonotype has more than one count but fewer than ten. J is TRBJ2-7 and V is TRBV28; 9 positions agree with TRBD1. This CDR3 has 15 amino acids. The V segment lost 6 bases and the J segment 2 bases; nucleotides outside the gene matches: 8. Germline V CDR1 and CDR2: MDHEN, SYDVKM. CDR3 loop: CASSRPGQGAYEQYF. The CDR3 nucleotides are TGTGCCAGCAGCCGTCCGGGACAGGGAGCCTACGAGCAGTACTTC.

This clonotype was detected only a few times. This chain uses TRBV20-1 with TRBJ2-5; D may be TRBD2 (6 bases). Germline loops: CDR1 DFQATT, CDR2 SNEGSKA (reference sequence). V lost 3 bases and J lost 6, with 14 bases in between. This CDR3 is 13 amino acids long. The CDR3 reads CSASAEAGKTQYF. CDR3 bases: TGCAGTGCTAGTGCGGAGGCGGGGAAGACCCAGTACTTC.

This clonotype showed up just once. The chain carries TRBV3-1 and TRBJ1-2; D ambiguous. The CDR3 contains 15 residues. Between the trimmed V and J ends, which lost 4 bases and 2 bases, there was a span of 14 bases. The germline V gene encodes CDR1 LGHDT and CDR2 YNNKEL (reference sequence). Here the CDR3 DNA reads TGTGCCAGCAGCCCGTATATTGGACGGAACTATGGCTACACCTTC. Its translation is CASSPYIGRNYGYTF.

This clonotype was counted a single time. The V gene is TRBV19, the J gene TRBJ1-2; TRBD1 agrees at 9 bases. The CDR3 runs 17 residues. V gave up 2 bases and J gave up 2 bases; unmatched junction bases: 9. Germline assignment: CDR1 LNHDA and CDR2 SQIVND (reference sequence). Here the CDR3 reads CASSIPRPGQGNYGYTF. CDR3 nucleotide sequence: TGTGCCAGTAGTATACCCCGGCCGGGACAGGGAAACTATGGCTACACCTTC.

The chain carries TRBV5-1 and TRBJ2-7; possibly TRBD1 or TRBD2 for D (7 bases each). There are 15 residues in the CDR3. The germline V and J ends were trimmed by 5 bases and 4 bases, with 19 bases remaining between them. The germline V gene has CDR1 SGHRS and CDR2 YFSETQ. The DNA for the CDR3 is TGCGCCAGCAGAGTCTCCCAGGGGGAGGGATACGAGCAGTACTTC. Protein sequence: CASRVSQGEGYEQYF. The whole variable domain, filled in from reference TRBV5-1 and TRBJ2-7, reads KAGVTQTPRYLIKTRGQQVTLSCSPISGHRSVSWYQQTPGQGLQFLFEYFSETQRNKGNFPGRFSGRQFSNSRSEMNVSTLELGDSALYLCASRVSQGEGYEQYFGPGTRLTVT.

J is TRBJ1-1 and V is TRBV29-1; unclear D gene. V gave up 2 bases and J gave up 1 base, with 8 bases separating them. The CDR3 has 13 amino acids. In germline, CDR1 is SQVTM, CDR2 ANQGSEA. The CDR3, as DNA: TGCAGCGTTGAACAGGCCCCGAACACTGAAGCTTTCTTT. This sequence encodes CSVEQAPNTEAFF.

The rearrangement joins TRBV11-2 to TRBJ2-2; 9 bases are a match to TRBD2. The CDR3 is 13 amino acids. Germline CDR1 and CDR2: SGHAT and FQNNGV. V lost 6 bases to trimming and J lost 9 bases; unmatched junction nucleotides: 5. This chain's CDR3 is CASRPGLARELFF. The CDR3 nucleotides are TGTGCCAGCAGACCGGGACTAGCCCGGGAGCTGTTTTTT.

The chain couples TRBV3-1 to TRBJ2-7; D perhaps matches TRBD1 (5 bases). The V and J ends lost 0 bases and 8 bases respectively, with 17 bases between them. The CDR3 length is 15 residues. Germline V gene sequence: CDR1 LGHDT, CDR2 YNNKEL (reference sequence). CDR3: CASSQDLTRQSQQYF. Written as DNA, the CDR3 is TGTGCCAGCAGCCAAGACCTGACCAGACAGTCCCAGCAGTACTTC.

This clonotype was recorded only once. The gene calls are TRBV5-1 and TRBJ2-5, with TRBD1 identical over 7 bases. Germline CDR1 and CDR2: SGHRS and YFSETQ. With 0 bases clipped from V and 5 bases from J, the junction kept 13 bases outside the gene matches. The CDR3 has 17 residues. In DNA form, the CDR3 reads TGCGCCAGCAGCTTGGCTCCGTTGACAGGGTTAAGGGAGACCCAGTACTTC. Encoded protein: CASSLAPLTGLRETQYF.

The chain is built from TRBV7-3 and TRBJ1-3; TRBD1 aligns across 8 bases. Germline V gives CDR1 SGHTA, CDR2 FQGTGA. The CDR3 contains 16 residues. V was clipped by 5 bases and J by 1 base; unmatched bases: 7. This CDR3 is CASSPQGGWSGNTIYF. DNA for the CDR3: TGTGCCAGCAGCCCACAGGGGGGCTGGTCTGGAAACACCATATATTTT.